These 27 T cell receptor beta chains originate from one sample sequenced in a study of CXCR3-negative and CXCR3-positive naive CD8 T cells. The TRB libraries of cDNA were built by UMI-labeled 5' RACE. TCRdb reprocessed the 5' RACE reads and keeps a single row for each CDR3 protein, giving no DNA. Its listing shows under 50,000 distinct CDR3 sequences. What was sequenced was naive CXCR3- CD8+ T cells from blood. As for subset: CD45RO-CCR7+CD27+CD95- naive CD8+ T cells lacking CXCR3 (TNR3-). The receptors come from a human donor in good health. Some clones in this sample may be carry-over from other donors' samples.

V and J are TRBV5-6 and TRBJ2-2; there is no DNA to check the TCRdb D call of TRBD1. The CDR3 spans 14 residues. CDR1 and CDR2 from the germline V gene are SGHDT and YYEEEE. This CDR3 reads CASSAGQGTGELFF.

This chain links TRBV5-1 with TRBJ2-1; TCRdb indicates TRBD2, and absent DNA this call remains unverified. This CDR3 comprises 16 residues. Germline CDR1 is SGHRS and CDR2 is YFSETQ. Here the CDR3 reads CASSLSRLAGYNEQLF.

The chain links TRBV9 to TRBJ2-7. CDR3 length: 14 amino acids. Germline V lookup: CDR1 SGDLS, CDR2 YYNGEE. CDR3 in amino acids: CASSATARSYEQYF.

The chain joins TRBV7-9 to TRBJ1-2. The CDR3 spans 13 residues. Germline CDR1 reads SEHNR; CDR2 reads FQNEAQ (reference sequence). The CDR3 region is CASSQDGLLDSSF.

CDR3: CASSYGAGRREQFF. The chain carries TRBV6-2 or TRBV6-3 and TRBJ2-1; with no DNA, the TCRdb D assignment of TRBD2 cannot be verified. CDR3 length equals 14 residues. Germline V gene data show CDR1 as MNHEY and CDR2 as SVGEGT.

The chain joins TRBV20-1 to TRBJ2-3; the D call of TRBD2 rests on TCRdb alone, since no DNA is present to check it. CDR1 DFQATT and CDR2 SNEGSKA come from the germline V gene (reference sequence). The CDR3 sequence is 16 residues long. This CDR3 reads CSARDYGGSSPDTQYF.

The rearrangement uses TRBV4-3 and TRBJ2-7. The germline CDR1 and CDR2 sequences are LGHNA and YSLEER. The CDR3 has 13 amino acids. This CDR3 reads CASSPGFEDEQYF.

The J gene is TRBJ2-5, the V gene TRBV6-1; TCRdb's assignment of TRBD2 cannot be checked, as there is no DNA. CDR1 is MNHNS and CDR2 is SASEGT in the germline V gene. There are 16 residues in the CDR3. The CDR3 reads CASSEGTSGGQETQYF.

The V call is TRBV4-3, the J call TRBJ1-6; as DNA is missing, the TRBD1 call by TCRdb cannot be tested. Looked up from germline, CDR1 is LGHNA and CDR2 is YSLEER. This CDR3 spans 16 amino acids. The CDR3: CASSQDPGTGGSPLHF.

The chain recombines TRBV28 with TRBJ2-7; TCRdb calls TRBD2, which cannot be checked without DNA. The CDR3 loop spans 16 amino acids. Looked up from germline, CDR1 is MDHEN and CDR2 is SYDVKM. The CDR3 here is CASSLDGAPIAYEQYF.

The CDR3 is CASSPGYEQYF. This chain connects TRBV2 to TRBJ2-7. The CDR3 totals 11 residues. Germline V gene sequence: CDR1 SNHLY, CDR2 FYNNEI.

The chain has TRBV4-1 and TRBJ2-7; TCRdb designates TRBD1, a call that cannot be tested without DNA. This CDR3 is 16 amino acids long. From germline, CDR1 is MGHRA and CDR2 YSYEKL. CDR3 protein: CASSQGTGASSYEQYF.

The V and J genes are TRBV28 and TRBJ2-5; as DNA is missing, the TRBD1 call by TCRdb cannot be tested. Germline CDR1 MDHEN, CDR2 SYDVKM. The CDR3 is 16 amino acids. CDR3 region: CASSLGAVYLQETQYF. The full variable domain, in which reference TRBV28 and TRBJ2-5 provide the parts outside the CDR3, is DVKVTQSSRYLVKRTGEKVFLECVQDMDHENMFWYRQDPGLGLRLIYFSYDVKMKEKGDIPEGYSVSREKKERFSLILESASTNQTSMYLCASSLGAVYLQETQYFGPGTRLLVL.

The genes are TRBV6-5 and TRBJ2-1; the TCRdb D gene call, TRBD1, has no DNA to confirm it. The CDR3 spans 16 residues. Germline values: CDR1 MNHEY, CDR2 SVGAGI. CDR3 region: CASSTDPPSSYNEQFF.

CDR3 region: CASSPLGWVPPEAFF. This sequence joins TRBV28 and TRBJ1-1. The CDR3 is 15 amino acids. The germline V gene has CDR1 MDHEN and CDR2 SYDVKM.

The CDR3 protein is CASSLSSGLYNEQFF. The rearrangement uses TRBV5-5 and TRBJ2-1; the TCRdb D gene call, TRBD2, has no DNA to confirm it. CDR1 and CDR2 from the germline V gene are SGHKS and YYEKEE (reference sequence). This CDR3 contains 15 residues.

The chain is built from TRBV28 and TRBJ2-7; without DNA, the TCRdb call of TRBD1 cannot be checked. There are 14 residues in the CDR3. CDR1 is MDHEN, CDR2 SYDVKM, per germline. The CDR3 loop is CASRAWAGEYEQYF.

This sequence joins TRBV20-1 and TRBJ2-1; TCRdb indicates TRBD2, and absent DNA this call remains unverified. Germline CDR1 reads DFQATT; CDR2 reads SNEGSKA (reference sequence). CDR3 length equals 14 residues. The chain's CDR3 is CSARGQRFYNEQFF.

The chain joins TRBV15 to TRBJ1-4; TCRdb returns TRBD1, unconfirmable since there is no DNA. The CDR3 covers 15 residues. Germline V gives CDR1 LNHNV, CDR2 YYDKDF (reference sequence). The CDR3 region is CATSRVRTGPEKLFF.

The CDR3 loop is CASSGWDRTTGANVLTF. The rearrangement links TRBV11-2 to TRBJ2-6; the D call from TCRdb, TRBD1, cannot be confirmed without DNA. CDR1 SGHAT and CDR2 FQNNGV come from the germline V gene. The length of the CDR3 is 17 residues.

This chain connects TRBV28 to TRBJ2-5; checking the TCRdb D call of TRBD1 is not possible without DNA. The germline gives CDR1 MDHEN, CDR2 SYDVKM. The CDR3 runs 15 residues. CDR3 sequence: CASSSRDGDQETQYF.

The chain carries TRBV20-1 and TRBJ2-3; TCRdb returns TRBD2, unconfirmable since there is no DNA. The CDR3 consists of 14 residues. Germline CDR1 DFQATT, CDR2 SNEGSKA (reference sequence). CDR3 sequence: CSARLAGFTDTQYF.

J is TRBJ2-7 and V is TRBV28; TCRdb names TRBD1, which stays unverified in the absence of DNA. The CDR3 contains 13 residues. Germline lookup yields CDR1 MDHEN and CDR2 SYDVKM. CDR3 in amino acids: CASIPPGGYEQYF.

V is TRBV6-6 and J is TRBJ2-2; there is no DNA to check the TCRdb D call of TRBD2. Germline V gene lookup returns CDR1 MNHNY and CDR2 SVGAGI (reference sequence). The CDR3 is made up of 16 amino acids. CDR3 amino acids: CASSSGLAANTGELIF.

This chain links TRBV14 with TRBJ2-7; as DNA is missing, the TRBD1 call by TCRdb cannot be tested. Germline V gives CDR1 SGHDN, CDR2 FVKESK. This CDR3 is built from 17 residues. The CDR3 spells CASSQHPLEDNPYEQYF.

This chain's CDR3 is CSARGLTENTEAFF. V is TRBV20-1 and J is TRBJ1-1; the D gene TCRdb calls, TRBD1, cannot be checked with no DNA. Germline values: CDR1 DFQATT, CDR2 SNEGSKA (reference sequence). This CDR3 has 14 residues.

The V and J genes are TRBV28 and TRBJ2-4; the TCRdb D gene call, TRBD1, has no DNA to confirm it. CDR1 MDHEN and CDR2 SYDVKM come from the germline V gene. CDR3 length: 16 amino acids. CDR3 sequence reads: CASSLTPTGGKNIQHF.